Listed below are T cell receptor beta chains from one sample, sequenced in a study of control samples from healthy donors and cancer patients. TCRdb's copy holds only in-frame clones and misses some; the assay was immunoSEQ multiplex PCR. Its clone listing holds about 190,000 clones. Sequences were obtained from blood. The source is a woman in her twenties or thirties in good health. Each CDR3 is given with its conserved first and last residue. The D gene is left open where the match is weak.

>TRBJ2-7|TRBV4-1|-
TGCGCCAGCAGCCAAGGGCCGGATATAAGCTACGAGCAGTACTTC
CASSQGPDISYEQYF
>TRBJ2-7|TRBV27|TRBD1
TGTGCCAGCAGTTCGACAGGGGTAGACGAGCAGTACTTC
CASSSTGVDEQYF
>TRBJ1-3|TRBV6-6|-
TGTGCCAGCAGTTACGACAGGACTGGAAACACCATATATTTT
CASSYDRTGNTIYF
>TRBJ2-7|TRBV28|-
TGTGCCAGCAGGTCGGGTGTCGAGCAGTACTTC
CASRSGVEQYF
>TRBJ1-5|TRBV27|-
TGTGCCAGCAGCTCGGCAGGGGAGGTCAATCAGCCCCAGCATTTT
CASSSAGEVNQPQHF
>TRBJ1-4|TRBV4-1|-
TGCGCCAGCAGCCAATATGAAAAACTGTTTTTT
CASSQYEKLFF
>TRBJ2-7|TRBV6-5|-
TGTGCCAGCAGGGTCGGACGGAAGGGCGAGCAGTACTTC
CASRVGRKGEQYF
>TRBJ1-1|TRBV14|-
TGTGCCAGCAGATGGAGCCTGAACACTGAAGCTTTCTTT
CASRWSLNTEAFF
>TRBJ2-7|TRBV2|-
TGTGCCAGCAGTTCCCTATCATGGACGCCTTCCTACGAGCAGTACTTC
CASSSLSWTPSYEQYF
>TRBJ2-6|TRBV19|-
TGTGCCAGTAAGGAGGCCAGCTCTGGGGCCAACGTCCTGACTTTC
CASKEASSGANVLTF
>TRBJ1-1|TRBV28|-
TGTGCCGCAATAACAGGGATGAACACTGAAGCTTTCTTT
CAAITGMNTEAFF
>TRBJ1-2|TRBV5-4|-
TGTGCCAGCAGCGCCGGTAACAGGGTACTTGGCTACACCTTC
CASSAGNRVLGYTF
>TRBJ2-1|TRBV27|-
TGTGCCAGCAGTTTCTGGAACTTATGGGAGGGGGCGGACCACAATGAGCAGTTCTTC
CASSFWNLWEGADHNEQFF
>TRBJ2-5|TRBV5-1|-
TGCGCCAGCAGCCTCGGGGGGCCAGTTATAGAGACCCAGTACTTC
CASSLGGPVIETQYF
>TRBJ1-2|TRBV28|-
TGTGCCAGCAGCCCGGACGGATTCTATGGCTACACCTTC
CASSPDGFYGYTF
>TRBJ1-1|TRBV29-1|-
TGCAGCGTTGGGGGTGAAGGTGGAATGAACACTGAAGCTTTCTTT
CSVGGEGGMNTEAFF
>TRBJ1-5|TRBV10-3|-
TGTGCCATCAGTGAGTCTGGCCGGGGGCAACAGCCCCAGCATTTT
CAISESGRGQQPQHF
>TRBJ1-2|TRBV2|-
TGTGCCAGCAACCAGCAGCGCTATGGCTACACCTTC
CASNQQRYGYTF
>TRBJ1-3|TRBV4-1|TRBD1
TGCGCCAGCAGCCAGGCGCGAGGGGGCCTCTTCCTCTCTGGAAACACCATATATTTT
CASSQARGGLFLSGNTIYF
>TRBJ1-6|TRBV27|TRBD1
TGTGCCAGCAGTACAGGGGGCCCTTCACCCCTCCACTTT
CASSTGGPSPLHF
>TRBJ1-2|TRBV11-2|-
TGTGCCAGCAGCTTAGCGGCATCCTGGGGCCCGACAAACTATGGCTACACCTTC
CASSLAASWGPTNYGYTF
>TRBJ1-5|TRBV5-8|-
TGTGCAGTAGCTAGGGGTGAGGATCAGCCCCAGCGTTTT
CAVARGEDQPQRF
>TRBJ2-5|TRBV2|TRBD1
TGTGCCAGCAGGGTTTCTCGGGACAGGGGGCACCAAGAGACCCAGTACTTC
CASRVSRDRGHQETQYF
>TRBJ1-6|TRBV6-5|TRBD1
TGTGCCAGCAGACGGGGACAGGATAATTCACCCCTCCACTTT
CASRRGQDNSPLHF
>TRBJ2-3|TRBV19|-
TGTGCCAGTAGTCTCTGGACAGTGGTAAATACAGATACGCAGTATTTT
CASSLWTVVNTDTQYF
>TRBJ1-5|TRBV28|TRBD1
TGTGCCAGCAGCAGGGACAGTCCGAATCAGCCCCAGCATTTT
CASSRDSPNQPQHF
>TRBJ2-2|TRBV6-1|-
TGTGCCAGCAGTGTTAGCACAGACTCTTACACCGGGGAGCTGTTTTTT
CASSVSTDSYTGELFF
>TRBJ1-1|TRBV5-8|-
TGTGCCAGCAGCCTCTTAGGGACGCTCGCTTTCTTT
CASSLLGTLAFF
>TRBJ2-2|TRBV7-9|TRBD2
TGTGCCAGCAGCTCGGGACTAGCGCGTAACACCGGGGAGCTGTTTTTT
CASSSGLARNTGELFF
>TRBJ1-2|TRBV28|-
TGTGCCAGCAGTTCGGGAGCGCGGGCTAACTATGGCTACACCTTC
CASSSGARANYGYTF